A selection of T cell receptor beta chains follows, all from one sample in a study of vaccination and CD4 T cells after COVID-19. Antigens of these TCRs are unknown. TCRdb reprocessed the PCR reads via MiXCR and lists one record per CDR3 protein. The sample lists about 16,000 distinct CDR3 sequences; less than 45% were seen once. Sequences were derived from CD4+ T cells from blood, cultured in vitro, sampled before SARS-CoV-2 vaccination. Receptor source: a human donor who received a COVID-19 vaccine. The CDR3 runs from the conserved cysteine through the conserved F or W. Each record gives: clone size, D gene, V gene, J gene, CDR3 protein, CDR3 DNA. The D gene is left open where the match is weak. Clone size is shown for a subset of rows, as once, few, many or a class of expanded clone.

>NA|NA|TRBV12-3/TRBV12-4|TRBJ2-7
CASGSGLSYEQYF
TGTGCCAGCGGATCGGGGCTCTCCTACGAGCAGTACTTC
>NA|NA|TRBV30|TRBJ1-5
CAWSAGSFNQPQHF
TGTGCCTGGAGCGCGGGGAGCTTCAATCAGCCCCAGCATTTT
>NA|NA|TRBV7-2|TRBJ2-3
CASSLSGLPTDTQYF
TGTGCCAGCAGCTTAAGCGGCCTACCCACAGATACGCAGTATTTT
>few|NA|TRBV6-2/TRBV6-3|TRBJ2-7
CASSFYRTASDEQYF
TGTGCCAGCAGTTTTTATAGGACTGCTTCGGACGAGCAGTACTTC
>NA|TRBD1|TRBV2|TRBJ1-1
CASRYRGGDTEAFF
TGTGCCAGCAGGTACAGGGGGGGAGACACTGAAGCTTTCTTT
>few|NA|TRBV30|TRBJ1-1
CAWKRLNTEAFF
TGTGCCTGGAAAAGATTGAACACTGAAGCTTTCTTT
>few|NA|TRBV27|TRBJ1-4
CASSLSETNEKLFF
TGTGCCAGCAGTTTATCGGAGACCAATGAAAAACTGTTTTTT
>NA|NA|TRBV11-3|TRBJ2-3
CASKQASGTDTQYF
TGTGCCAGCAAACAGGCTAGCGGCACAGATACGCAGTATTTT
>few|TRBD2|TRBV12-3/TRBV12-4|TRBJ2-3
CASKRQLASGGNTQYF
TGTGCCAGCAAACGTCAATTGGCTAGCGGGGGAAATACGCAGTATTTT
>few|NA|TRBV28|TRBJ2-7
CASSLLGRSRNF
TGTGCCAGCAGTTTATTGGGGCGCTCCAGGAACTTC
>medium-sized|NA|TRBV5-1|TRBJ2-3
CASRRGSTDTQYF
TGCGCCAGCAGACGGGGAAGCACAGATACGCAGTATTTT
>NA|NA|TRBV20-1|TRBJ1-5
CSARDNRGNQPQHF
TGCAGTGCTAGAGATAACAGGGGCAATCAGCCCCAGCATTTT
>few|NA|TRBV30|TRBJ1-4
CAWSIAAGRKLFF
TGTGCCTGGAGTATCGCGGCAGGGCGAAAACTGTTTTTT
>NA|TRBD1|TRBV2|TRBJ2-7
CASSAGTATPYEQYF
TGTGCCAGCAGTGCCGGGACAGCGACGCCCTACGAGCAGTACTTC
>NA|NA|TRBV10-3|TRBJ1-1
CAISDGARQNTEAFF
TGTGCCATCAGTGACGGGGCAAGGCAGAACACTGAAGCTTTCTTT
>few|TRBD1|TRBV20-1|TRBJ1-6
CSASGTGVGPLHF
TGCAGTGCTTCCGGGACAGGGGTGGGTCCCCTCCACTTT
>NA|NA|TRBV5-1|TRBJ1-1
CASSSLSPLNTEAFF
TGCGCCAGCAGCTCCCTGAGTCCCTTGAACACTGAAGCTTTCTTT
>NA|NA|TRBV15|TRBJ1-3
CATSRVHREAGNTIYF
TGTGCCACCAGCAGAGTGCACAGAGAGGCTGGAAACACCATATATTTT
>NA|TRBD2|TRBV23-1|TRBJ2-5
CASSQSGGLAGYQETQYF
TGCGCCAGCAGTCAATCAGGGGGGCTAGCGGGGTACCAAGAGACCCAGTACTTC
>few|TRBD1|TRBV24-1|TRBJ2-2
CATSEAGTANTGELFF
TGTGCCACCAGTGAGGCCGGGACAGCGAACACCGGGGAGCTGTTTTTT
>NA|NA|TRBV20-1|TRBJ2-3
CSASPGPHRQYF
TGCAGTGCTTCCCCTGGCCCCCATAGGCAGTATTTT
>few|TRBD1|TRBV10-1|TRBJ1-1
CASSGGGGLVGTGDTEAFF
TGCGCCAGCAGTGGAGGCGGGGGCCTTGTCGGGACAGGGGACACTGAAGCTTTCTTT
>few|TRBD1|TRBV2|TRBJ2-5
CASTLDRGQETQYF
TGTGCCAGCACTTTGGACAGGGGCCAAGAGACCCAGTACTTC
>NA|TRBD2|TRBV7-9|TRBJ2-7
CASSLGGTPYEQYF
TGTGCCAGCAGCCTGGGGGGGACGCCCTACGAGCAGTACTTC
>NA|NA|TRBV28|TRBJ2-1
CASSLRSEQFF
TGTGCCAGCAGTTTAAGGTCCGAGCAGTTCTTC
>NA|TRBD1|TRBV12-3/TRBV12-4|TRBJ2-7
CASSPPRQGGSSEQYF
TGTGCCAGCAGTCCCCCTCGACAGGGTGGCTCCTCCGAGCAGTACTTC
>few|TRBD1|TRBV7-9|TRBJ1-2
CASSSTLGQGYGYTF
TGTGCCAGCAGCTCGACCCTGGGACAGGGCTATGGCTACACCTTC
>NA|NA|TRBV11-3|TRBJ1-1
CASSLQSGGAEAFF
TGTGCCAGCAGCCTTCAGTCGGGGGGAGCTGAAGCTTTCTTT
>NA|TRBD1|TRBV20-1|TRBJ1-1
CSAAPGQGRAFF
TGCAGTGCTGCCCCAGGACAGGGAAGAGCTTTCTTT
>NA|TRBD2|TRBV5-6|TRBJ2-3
CASSLPSGGLSDTQYF
TGTGCCAGCAGCTTGCCTAGCGGGGGGTTGTCAGATACGCAGTATTTT
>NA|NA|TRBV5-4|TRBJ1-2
CASSSQGPGNYGYTF
TGTGCCAGCAGCTCGCAGGGCCCTGGGAACTATGGCTACACCTTC
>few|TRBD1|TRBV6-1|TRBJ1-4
CASSLETGDNEKLFF
TGTGCCAGCAGCCTAGAAACAGGGGACAATGAAAAACTGTTTTTT
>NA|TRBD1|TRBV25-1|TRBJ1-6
CASSRIGYRGSGSPLHF
TGTGCCAGCAGTCGTATAGGGTACAGGGGCAGTGGATCACCCCTCCACTTT
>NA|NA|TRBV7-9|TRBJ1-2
CASSLGQTYGYTF
TGTGCCAGCAGCTTAGGACAGACGTATGGCTACACCTTC
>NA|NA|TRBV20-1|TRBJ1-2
CSASRLGLNYGYTF
TGCAGTGCTAGTAGACTGGGCCTTAACTATGGCTACACCTTC
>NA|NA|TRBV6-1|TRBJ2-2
CASSPLGRPGTGELFF
TGTGCCAGCAGTCCCCTAGGACGCCCTGGAACCGGGGAGCTGTTTTTT
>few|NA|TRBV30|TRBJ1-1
CACSRGGASRTEAFF
TGTGCCTGCTCCCGGGGGGGAGCATCGAGGACTGAAGCTTTCTTT
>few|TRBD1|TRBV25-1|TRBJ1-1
CASTRTGSTEAFF
TGTGCCAGCACGCGGACAGGGAGTACTGAAGCTTTCTTT
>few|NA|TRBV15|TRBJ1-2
CATSRDFSRDYGYTF
TGTGCCACCAGCAGAGATTTTAGCAGGGACTATGGCTACACCTTC
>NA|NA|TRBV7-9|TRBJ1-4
CASSLETSWGEKLFF
TGTGCCAGCAGCTTAGAGACGTCTTGGGGTGAAAAACTGTTTTTT
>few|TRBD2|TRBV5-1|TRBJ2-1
CASSLSASGGLSSYNEQFF
TGCGCCAGCAGCTTGTCAGCTAGCGGGGGGCTTAGCTCCTACAATGAGCAGTTCTTC
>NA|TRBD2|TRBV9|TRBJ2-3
CASSVLAGGSADTQYF
TGTGCCAGCAGCGTACTAGCGGGGGGGTCCGCAGATACGCAGTATTTT
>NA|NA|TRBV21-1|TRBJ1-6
CASSNGTRYNSPLHF
TGTGCCAGCAGCAACGGGACACGTTATAATTCACCCCTCCACTTT
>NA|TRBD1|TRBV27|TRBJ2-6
CASSLRSGTGSSGANVLTF
TGTGCCAGCAGTTTACGCTCCGGGACAGGGAGCTCTGGGGCCAACGTCCTGACTTTC
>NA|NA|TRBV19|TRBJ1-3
CASSLGIASGNTIYF
TGTGCCAGTAGCCTGGGGATAGCCTCTGGAAACACCATATATTTT